These 8 T cell receptor beta chains share one sample of origin, sequenced in a study of CD8+ T cells in alopecia areata. cDNA reverse transcribed from extracted RNA served as the sequencing template. Data came from immunoSEQ multiplex PCR; TCRdb stores just in-frame clones and leaves some out. Of under 250,000 clones in the sample, about 53% were seen once. The sample in question was CD4+ T cells sorted from blood, obtained at week 0. The source is a human donor with alopecia areata.

The CDR3 region is CSVRVRQLYGYTF. The DNA for the CDR3 is TGCAGCGTTAGAGTGCGACAATTGTATGGCTACACCTTC. This chain connects TRBV29-1 to TRBJ1-2, with no clear D. The CDR3 loop spans 13 amino acids. The V gene's germline CDR1 is SQVTM and CDR2 ANQGSEA. Trimming took 5 bases from V and 5 from J, leaving 15 bases between them.

This sequence joins TRBV19 and TRBJ1-6; D not resolved. The ends were cut back, 5 bases at V and 0 bases at J, with 8 bases in the middle. The germline V gene has CDR1 LNHDA and CDR2 SQIVND (reference sequence). The CDR3 is 15 amino acids. The CDR3 protein is CASSSTSSYNSPLHF. CDR3 bases: TGTGCCAGTAGTTCGACCAGCTCCTATAATTCACCCCTCCACTTT. Based on the CDR3 plus reference TRBV19 and TRBJ1-6, the full variable domain is DGGITQSPKYLFRKEGQNVTLSCEQNLNHDAMYWYRQDPGQGLRLIYYSQIVNDFQKGDIAEGYSVSREKKESFPLTVTSAQKNPTAFYLCASSSTSSYNSPLHFGNGTRLTVT.

This clone showed up just a few times. The chain employs TRBV30 and TRBJ2-5; 7 nucleotides match TRBD1. V dropped 4 bases and J dropped 3; count of bases not matched to a gene: 2. The CDR3 sequence is 12 residues long. Germline V CDR1 and CDR2: GTSNPN, SVGIG (reference sequence). The chain's CDR3 is CAWNQGEETQYF. The CDR3 region has the DNA TGTGCCTGGAACCAGGGGGAAGAGACCCAGTACTTC.

DNA of the CDR3: TGCGCCAGCAGCCCGGACAGTTCCGAGCAGTACTTC. Amino acid sequence: CASSPDSSEQYF. The rearrangement uses TRBV5-1 and TRBJ2-7, with TRBD1 as a possible D gene (6 bases). The CDR3 contains 12 residues. Germline CDR1 reads SGHRS; CDR2 reads YFSETQ. Trimming removed 4 bases from V and 6 bases from J, with 11 bases in between. The whole variable domain, filled in from reference TRBV5-1 and TRBJ2-7, reads KAGVTQTPRYLIKTRGQQVTLSCSPISGHRSVSWYQQTPGQGLQFLFEYFSETQRNKGNFPGRFSGRQFSNSRSEMNVSTLELGDSALYLCASSPDSSEQYFGPGTRLTVT.

CDR3 sequence reads: CASRLSGSGQETQYF. DNA of the CDR3: TGTGCCAGCAGGCTTAGCGGGAGTGGGCAAGAGACCCAGTACTTC. The V and J genes are TRBV6-5 and TRBJ2-5; the match to TRBD2 covers 9 bases. J was trimmed by 2 bases and V by 6 bases; bases with no gene match: 7. Per germline, CDR1 MNHEY and CDR2 SVGAGI. CDR3 length: 15 amino acids.

The chain employs TRBV29-1 and TRBJ1-1; D possibly corresponds to TRBD1 (5 bases). Trimming shortened V by 6 bases and J by 5 bases, and 16 bases separated the two germline ends. Germline V CDR1 and CDR2: SQVTM, ANQGSEA. This CDR3 contains 13 residues. CDR3 sequence: CSVKRGGLTEAFF. The CDR3, as DNA: TGCAGCGTGAAACGTGGGGGGTTGACTGAAGCTTTCTTT.

This clone appeared a few times. The chain joins TRBV29-1 to TRBJ1-2; D is uncertain. Germline CDR1 and CDR2: SQVTM and ANQGSEA. Trimming took 7 bases from V and 3 from J, leaving 12 bases between them. There are 12 residues in the CDR3. CDR3 region: CSGQRADYGYTF. The CDR3 DNA reads as TGCAGCGGGCAGAGGGCGGACTATGGCTACACCTTC.

J is TRBJ1-1 and V is TRBV7-9; perhaps TRBD1 as D (5 bases). CDR3 length: 12 amino acids. The V and J ends lost 1 base and 10 bases respectively, with 10 bases between them. Germline CDR1 reads SEHNR; CDR2 reads FQNEAQ (reference sequence). CDR3 residues: CASSLEGSGAFF. CDR3 coding DNA: TGTGCCAGCAGCTTAGAGGGGAGTGGAGCTTTCTTT.